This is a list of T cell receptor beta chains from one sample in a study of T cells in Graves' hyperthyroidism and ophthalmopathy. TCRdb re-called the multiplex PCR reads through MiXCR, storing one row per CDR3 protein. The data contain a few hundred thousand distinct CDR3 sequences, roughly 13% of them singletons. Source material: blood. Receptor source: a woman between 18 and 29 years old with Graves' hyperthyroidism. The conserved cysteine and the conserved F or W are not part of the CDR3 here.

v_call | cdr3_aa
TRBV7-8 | ASTQRTSGTPKNIQY
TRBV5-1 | ASSLAARVPTDTQY
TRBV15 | ATSRGSVNTGELF
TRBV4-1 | ASSQRDLASYEQY
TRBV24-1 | ATSDSGQGRSQPQH
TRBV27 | ASSFTVSLAYEQY
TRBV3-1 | ASSRDYRFQKLF
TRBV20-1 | SATGTSGSTGELF
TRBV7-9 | ASSLSGSDEQF
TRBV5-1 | ASRRETEAF
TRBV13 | ASRQIFGTANTGELF
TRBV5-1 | ASRLGGRASNEQF
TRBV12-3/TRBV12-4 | ASSLGDFTEAF
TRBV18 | ASSPRREEPQH
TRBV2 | ASGGTFYGYT
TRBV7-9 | ASSYAPRAEAF
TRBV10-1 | ASSESPPIPFTEAF
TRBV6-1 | ASRLEGDYNEQF
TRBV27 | ASSRGPGSQPQH
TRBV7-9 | ASSWGTSGSFTYEQY
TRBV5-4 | ASSPPGTPELGQY
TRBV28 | ASSFWGEDSYYGYT
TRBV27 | ASSLGPHNEQF
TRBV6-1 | ASSRDSHTEAF
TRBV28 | ASSHQLAGVPMSWNEQF
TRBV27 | ASSLAGPAYGYT
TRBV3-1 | ASSPLSDSPLH
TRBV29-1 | SVEGTGLPNLSYEQY
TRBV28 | ASIGSGNTIY
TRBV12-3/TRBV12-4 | ASSHRAGAGNEQF
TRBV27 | ASSMRQGSPFTDTQY
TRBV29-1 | SVRGVGYEQY
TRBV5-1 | ARVRGRDDYEQY
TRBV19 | ASSRRVAGGPDTQY
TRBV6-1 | ASLQPANTEAF
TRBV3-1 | ASSQDSGETPYNEQF
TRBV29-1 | SVAGTGIQETQY
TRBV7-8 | ASSQIAGGSDTQY
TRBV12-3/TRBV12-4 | ASSGGSGTALLEPYEQY
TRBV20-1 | SARTLAGGSYNEQF
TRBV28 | ASSFWSRSRSTDTQY
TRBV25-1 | ASSEFGGRGYNEQF
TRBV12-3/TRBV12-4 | ASSRTGQETQY